These 10 T cell receptor beta chains originate from one sample sequenced in a study of T cell changes during pregnancy in multiple sclerosis. This table comes from immunoSEQ multiplex PCR, and its TCRdb copy is limited to in-frame clones, with some not included. The sample shows 55,000 to 80,000 clones, about 94% of them seen only once. The specimen comprised CD8+ T cells from peripheral blood mononuclear cells, sampled in the second trimester of pregnancy. All receptors derive from a female donor with multiple sclerosis, enrolled in a pregnancy study.

The CDR3 nucleotides are TGTGCCAGTAGTATTTCGTGGGCTAGCGGGTTAACCTACGAGCAGTACTTC. This gives the protein CASSISWASGLTYEQYF. V is TRBV19 and J is TRBJ2-7, with 8 bases that match TRBD2. The CDR3 has 17 residues. Unmatched junction bases numbered 12, after V lost 3 bases and J lost 2 bases. CDR1 LNHDA and CDR2 SQIVND come from the germline V gene (reference sequence). The complete variable domain, with remaining parts taken from reference TRBV19 and TRBJ2-7, reads DGGITQSPKYLFRKEGQNVTLSCEQNLNHDAMYWYRQDPGQGLRLIYYSQIVNDFQKGDIAEGYSVSREKKESFPLTVTSAQKNPTAFYLCASSISWASGLTYEQYFGPGTRLTVT.

The chain joins TRBV19 to TRBJ2-2; D gene ambiguous. CDR1 and CDR2 from the germline V gene are LNHDA and SQIVND (reference sequence). This CDR3 spans 13 amino acids. V was shortened by 3 bases and J by 4 bases, with 6 bases between the two germline ends. The CDR3 here is CASSMVSTGELFF. The CDR3 nucleotides read TGTGCCAGTAGTATGGTGAGCACCGGGGAGCTGTTTTTT.

The chain employs TRBV7-8 and TRBJ2-1; TRBD1 agrees at 7 bases. There are 18 residues in the CDR3. V dropped 7 bases and J dropped 4; count of bases not matched to a gene: 19. Germline V gives CDR1 SGHVS, CDR2 FQNEAQ. DNA for the CDR3: TGTGCCAGCACCGGGGACAGAACGGCCATAGTCGCGTACAATGAGCAGTTCTTC. Protein: CASTGDRTAIVAYNEQFF.

The chain is built from TRBV6-1 and TRBJ1-1, with 9 bases aligning to TRBD1. Germline CDR1 MNHNS, CDR2 SASEGT. V shed 1 base and J 10 bases; nucleotides not matched to a gene: 10. The CDR3 has 15 residues. CDR3 bases: TGTGCCAGCAGTGAAGGGGGACAGGGTGGGGACGCAGCTTTCTTT. Protein sequence: CASSEGGQGGDAAFF.

The rearrangement joins TRBV5-1 to TRBJ2-4; TRBD2 agrees at 9 bases. Germline loops: CDR1 SGHRS, CDR2 YFSETQ. The CDR3 consists of 18 residues. V lost 4 bases, J lost 1 base, and 12 bases stayed unmatched. In DNA form, the CDR3 reads TGCGCCAGCAGCCCTCTGCCGCGGGAGGGCCCCGCCAAAAACATTCAGTACTTC. It is translated as CASSPLPREGPAKNIQYF.

The V and J genes are TRBV11-1 and TRBJ2-1, with 7 positions matching TRBD2. Looked up from germline, CDR1 is SGHAT and CDR2 is FQDESV (reference sequence). This CDR3 is 18 amino acids long. V lost 3 bases to trimming and J lost 2 bases; unmatched junction nucleotides: 13. The CDR3 region is CASSFTVLGAGPYNEQFF. The CDR3 DNA is TGTGCCAGCAGCTTTACCGTCCTGGGAGCGGGACCCTACAATGAGCAGTTCTTC. The variable domain in full, completed from reference TRBV11-1 and TRBJ2-1, reads EAEVAQSPRYKITEKSQAVAFWCDPISGHATLYWYRQILGQGPELLVQFQDESVVDDSQLPKDRFSAERLKGVDSTLKIQPAELGDSAMYLCASSFTVLGAGPYNEQFFGPGTRLTVL.

J is TRBJ2-7 and V is TRBV5-1; 10 nucleotides match TRBD2. This CDR3 spans 14 amino acids. Trimming cost V 3 bases and J 3 bases; bases outside gene matches: 3. The V gene's germline CDR1 is SGHRS and CDR2 YFSETQ. CDR3 region: CASSSGTSDYEQYF. In DNA, the CDR3 is TGCGCCAGCAGCTCCGGGACTAGCGACTACGAGCAGTACTTC.

The chain links TRBV4-3 to TRBJ1-2; 7 nucleotides match TRBD1. V shed 2 bases and J 1 base; nucleotides not matched to a gene: 7. This CDR3 comprises 16 residues. The V gene's germline CDR1 is LGHNA and CDR2 YSLEER. The CDR3 nucleotides read TGCGCCAGCAGCCAATACAGGGGAGCGATTAACTATGGCTACACCTTC. This codes for CASSQYRGAINYGYTF.

The V call is TRBV29-1, the J call TRBJ2-1, with TRBD1 matching over 7 bases. The CDR3 contains 13 residues. Trimming removed 7 bases from V and 3 bases from J; junction bases left unmatched: 6. Germline V CDR1 and CDR2: SQVTM, ANQGSEA. The DNA for the CDR3 is TGCAGCGCGTACAGGGGCGACTACAATGAGCAGTTCTTC. Amino acid sequence: CSAYRGDYNEQFF.

V usage is TRBV21-1 and J usage is TRBJ2-7; TRBD1, the table's D call, was not compared with the DNA. TRBV21-1 is deemed a pseudogene. CDR3 length equals 13 residues. The CDR3 coding sequence is TGTGCCAGCAGCCCGCCCCCAGGGTACGAGCAGTACTTC. It translates to CASSPPPGYEQYF.